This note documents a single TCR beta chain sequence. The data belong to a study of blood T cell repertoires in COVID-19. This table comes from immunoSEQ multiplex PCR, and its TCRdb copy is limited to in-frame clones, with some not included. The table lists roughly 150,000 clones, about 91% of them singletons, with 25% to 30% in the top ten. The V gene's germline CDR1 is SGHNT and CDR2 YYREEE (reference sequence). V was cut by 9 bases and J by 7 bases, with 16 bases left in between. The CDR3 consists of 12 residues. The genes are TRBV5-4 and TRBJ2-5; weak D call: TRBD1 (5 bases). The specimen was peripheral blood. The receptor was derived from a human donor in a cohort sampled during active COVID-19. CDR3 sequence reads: CATQLRGSTQYF. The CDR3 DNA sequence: TGTGCCACCCAGCTTAGGGGTTCGACCCAGTACTTC. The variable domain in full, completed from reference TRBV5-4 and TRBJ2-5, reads ETGVTQSPTHLIKTRGQQVTLRCSSQSGHNTVSWYQQALGQGPQFIFQYYREEENGRGNFPPRFSGLQFPNYSSELNVNALELDDSALYLCATQLRGSTQYFGPGTRLLVL.